Listed below are T cell receptor beta chains from one sample, sequenced in a study of T cell responses to AZD1222 COVID-19 vaccine. Some clones are missing from TCRdb's copy, which holds only in-frame ones; the method was immunoSEQ multiplex PCR. The sample lists 100,000 to 140,000 clones, about 85% occurring once. Sequencing was performed on peripheral blood, taken 28 days after the second AZD1222 dose. These TCRs come from an adult who received the AZD1222 COVID-19 vaccine. Each CDR3 is given with its conserved first and last residue. Each record gives: clone size, V gene, D gene, J gene, CDR3 protein, CDR3 DNA. A D gene is named only where the DNA matches it firmly. A row's size may be missing; if present it is once, few, many or a size class.

.	TRBV7-9	.	TRBJ1-2	CASSPFGPDGYTF	TGTGCCAGCAGCCCCTTCGGGCCAGATGGCTACACCTTC
.	TRBV19	TRBD1	TRBJ2-2	CASSIGQGVYANTGELFF	TGTGCCAGTAGTATCGGACAGGGGGTTTACGCGAACACCGGGGAGCTGTTTTTT
.	TRBV7-8	TRBD1	TRBJ2-7	CASSAGQGAARGYEQYF	TGTGCCAGCAGCGCGGGACAGGGGGCGGCCCGAGGCTACGAGCAGTACTTC
.	TRBV3-1/TRBV3-2	TRBD1	TRBJ1-4	CASSRRDSEKLFF	TGTGCCAGCAGCCGACGGGACAGTGAAAAACTGTTTTTT
.	TRBV28	TRBD2	TRBJ2-1	CASIYGGSGGPNEQFF	TGTGCCAGCATTTACGGGGGGAGCGGGGGCCCAAATGAGCAGTTCTTC
.	TRBV7-9	.	TRBJ1-2	CASSTDSFYGYTF	TGTGCCAGCAGCACGGACAGTTTCTATGGCTACACCTTC
few	TRBV12-3/TRBV12-4	.	TRBJ1-5	CASSLASNQPQHF	TGTGCCAGCAGTTTGGCGTCTAATCAGCCCCAGCATTTT
.	TRBV6-5	.	TRBJ2-7	CASSYSTARASYEQYF	TGTGCCAGCAGTTACTCGACGGCCAGGGCTAGCTACGAGCAGTACTTC
.	TRBV18	.	TRBJ2-7	CASSPRQTYEQYF	TGTGCCAGCTCACCACGACAGACCTACGAGCAGTACTTC
.	TRBV3-1/TRBV3-2	TRBD2	TRBJ2-7	CASSPGVLAGFSSYEQYF	TGTGCCAGCAGCCCCGGTGTACTAGCGGGCTTTAGCTCCTACGAGCAGTACTTC
once	TRBV7-8	.	TRBJ1-2	CASSLAPGAGDYGYTF	TGTGCCAGCAGCTTAGCCCCGGGGGCAGGGGATTATGGCTACACCTTC
.	TRBV19	.	TRBJ1-1	CASSVGGTEAFF	TGTGCCAGTAGTGTTGGAGGTACTGAAGCTTTCTTT
.	TRBV10-3	TRBD2	TRBJ2-1	CAISAGTSGGNEQFF	TGTGCCATCAGTGCCGGGACTAGCGGGGGGAATGAGCAGTTCTTC
.	TRBV19	TRBD1	TRBJ2-7	CASSIARTGSYEQYF	TGTGCCAGTAGTATCGCTCGGACAGGATCCTACGAGCAGTACTTC
.	TRBV7-9	.	TRBJ1-1	CASSFYSVNTEAFF	TGTGCCAGCAGTTTCTACAGCGTGAACACTGAAGCCTTCTTT
.	TRBV6-5	.	TRBJ2-1	CASSRRGAYNEQFF	TGTGCCAGCTCTCGGAGGGGGGCCTACAATGAGCAGTTCTTC
.	TRBV5-1	.	TRBJ2-1	CASSLAPSSYNEQFF	TGCGCCAGCAGCTTGGCCCCCAGCTCCTACAATGAGCAGTTCTTC
.	TRBV7-8	.	TRBJ1-5	CASSPLTVGNQPQHF	TGTGCCAGCAGCCCCCTGACAGTAGGCAATCAGCCCCAGCATTTT
.	TRBV5-6	.	TRBJ1-2	CASSSRGLGSYGYTF	TGTGCCAGCAGCTCTCGGGGTTTGGGTAGCTATGGCTACACCTTC
.	TRBV10-3	TRBD1	TRBJ2-5	CAISAPGQGAETQYF	TGTGCCATCAGTGCCCCGGGACAGGGGGCGGAGACCCAGTACTTC
.	TRBV19	.	TRBJ1-5	CASSMNIGGPNQPQHF	TGTGCCAGTAGTATGAATATTGGAGGGCCGAATCAGCCCCAGCATTTT
few	TRBV11-2	.	TRBJ1-1	CASSLAVTGTNTEAFF	TGTGCCAGCAGCTTAGCGGTCACAGGGACGAACACTGAAGCTTTCTTT
.	TRBV28	.	TRBJ1-4	CASSFGEKLFF	TGTGCCAGCAGTTTTGGGGAAAAACTGTTTTTT
.	TRBV6-5	TRBD1	TRBJ2-7	CASRNTGGSYEQYF	TGTGCCAGCAGAAACACAGGGGGCTCCTACGAGCAGTACTTC
few	TRBV5-1	.	TRBJ1-6	CASTPAGGRDNSPLHF	TGCGCCAGCACCCCAGCCGGGGGGCGGGATAATTCACCCCTCCACTTT
.	TRBV7-3	TRBD1	TRBJ2-2	CASRITGQITGELFF	TGTGCCAGCAGAATAACGGGACAGATCACCGGGGAGCTGTTTTTT
few	TRBV15	TRBD1	TRBJ1-2	CATSRGRTGGPYGYTF	TGTGCCACCAGCAGAGGCCGGACAGGGGGCCCCTATGGCTACACCTTC
.	TRBV19	TRBD2	TRBJ2-1	CASKGLAGGPGYNEQFF	TGTGCCAGTAAAGGACTAGCGGGGGGGCCGGGTTACAATGAGCAGTTCTTC
few	TRBV7-2	.	TRBJ1-1	CASSLATGNTEAFF	TGTGCCAGCAGCTTAGCGACAGGGAACACTGAAGCTTTCTTT
.	TRBV7-9	.	TRBJ2-2	CASSPDVTGELFF	TGTGCCAGCAGCCCAGATGTGACCGGGGAGCTGTTTTTT
.	TRBV19	TRBD1	TRBJ2-7	CASSIWTGEYEQYF	TGTGCCAGTAGTATCTGGACAGGAGAATACGAGCAGTACTTC
.	TRBV10-3	.	TRBJ2-7	CAISEGVSTYEQYF	TGTGCCATCAGTGAGGGGGTATCAACCTACGAGCAGTACTTC
.	TRBV19	.	TRBJ1-2	CASTSPTGIYGYTF	TGTGCCAGCACCTCCCCGACAGGAATCTATGGCTACACCTTC
.	TRBV28	.	TRBJ2-6	CASKFSSGANVLTF	TGTGCCAGCAAGTTTAGCTCTGGGGCCAACGTCCTGACTTTC
.	TRBV18	.	TRBJ1-1	CASSPVGSNTEAFF	TGTGCCAGCTCACCGGTAGGCTCAAACACTGAAGCTTTCTTT
once	TRBV4-2	TRBD1	TRBJ1-5	CASSQEVRGVQPQHF	TGTGCCAGCAGCCAAGAGGTCAGGGGGGTTCAGCCCCAGCATTTT
once	TRBV30	TRBD2	TRBJ2-1	CAWSAGGPYNEQFF	TGTGCCTGGAGTGCGGGGGGGCCCTACAATGAGCAGTTCTTC
.	TRBV7-2	TRBD1	TRBJ1-5	CASSLGTGVDQPQHF	TGTGCCAGCAGCTTAGGGACAGGGGTGGATCAGCCCCAGCATTTT
.	TRBV7-9	.	TRBJ1-4	CASRREGNEKLFF	TGTGCCAGCAGACGTGAAGGGAATGAAAAACTGTTTTTT
.	TRBV28	.	TRBJ2-3	CASSLGSRGDTQYF	TGTGCCAGCAGTTTGGGCAGTCGCGGAGATACGCAGTATTTT
.	TRBV19	.	TRBJ1-1	CASSIPPGRLNTEAFF	TGTGCCAGTAGTATACCCCCGGGACGGTTGAACACTGAAGCTTTCTTT
once	TRBV5-1	.	TRBJ1-1	CASSLSGRVETEAFF	TGCGCCAGCAGCCTGTCCGGGAGAGTCGAGACTGAAGCTTTCTTT
.	TRBV3-1/TRBV3-2	.	TRBJ1-1	CASRVSGMNTEAFF	TGTGCCAGCAGAGTATCAGGGATGAACACTGAAGCTTTCTTT
once	TRBV19	TRBD1	TRBJ1-2	CASSILDRVYGYTF	TGTGCCAGTAGTATCCTCGACAGGGTGTATGGCTACACCTTC
few	TRBV10-2	.	TRBJ2-7	CASSDYEQYF	TGCGCCAGCAGCGACTACGAGCAGTACTTC
once	TRBV11-2	.	TRBJ2-3	CASSLAGHRIPIRYF	TGTGCCAGCAGCTTAGCGGGACACAGAATCCCAATCCGGTATTTT
.	TRBV18	TRBD1	TRBJ1-1	CASSPVGQGMNTEAFF	TGTGCCAGCTCACCAGTAGGACAGGGGATGAACACTGAAGCTTTCTTT
.	TRBV6-1	.	TRBJ1-5	CASSEGTVAHQPQHF	TGTGCCAGCAGTGAAGGGACAGTCGCTCATCAGCCCCAGCATTTT
few	TRBV12-3/TRBV12-4	.	TRBJ1-2	CASSSGMGYGYTF	TGTGCCAGCAGTTCAGGGATGGGCTATGGCTACACCTTC
.	TRBV5-1	TRBD1	TRBJ1-1	CASSVTGYAEAFF	TGCGCCAGCAGCGTGACAGGGTATGCTGAAGCTTTCTTT
.	TRBV5-1	TRBD1	TRBJ1-1	CASSYGQGASTEAFF	TGCGCCAGCAGTTACGGACAGGGGGCGTCCACTGAAGCTTTCTTT
.	TRBV7-9	TRBD1	TRBJ1-6	CASSTQGNSPLHF	TGTGCCAGCAGCACACAGGGGAATTCACCCCTCCACTTT
.	TRBV7-9	.	TRBJ2-7	CASSFGVAYEQYF	TGTGCCAGCAGCTTCGGGGTAGCCTACGAGCAGTACTTC
.	TRBV2	.	TRBJ1-1	CASERMGPFSEAFF	TGTGCCAGCGAGAGGATGGGCCCCTTTTCTGAAGCTTTCTTT
.	TRBV18	TRBD1	TRBJ1-3	CASSPQDRHSGNTIYF	TGTGCCAGCTCACCTCAGGACAGGCACTCTGGAAACACCATATATTTT
.	TRBV2	TRBD1	TRBJ1-5	CASKQGEGNQPQHF	TGTGCCAGCAAGCAGGGGGAGGGCAATCAGCCCCAGCATTTT
.	TRBV6-5	.	TRBJ2-3	CASSYSGQGPDTQYF	TGTGCCAGCAGTTACTCTGGGCAGGGGCCAGATACGCAGTATTTT
.	TRBV11-2	.	TRBJ1-1	CASSLRGYHMNTEAFF	TGTGCCAGCAGCTTACGGGGCTACCATATGAACACTGAAGCTTTCTTT
.	TRBV9	TRBD2	TRBJ2-7	CASSASGTTDEQYF	TGTGCCAGCAGCGCATCCGGGACTACCGACGAGCAGTACTTC
once	TRBV27	.	TRBJ2-5	CASSLGGGAGTQYF	TGTGCCAGCTCCTTAGGGGGAGGGGCAGGGACCCAGTACTTC